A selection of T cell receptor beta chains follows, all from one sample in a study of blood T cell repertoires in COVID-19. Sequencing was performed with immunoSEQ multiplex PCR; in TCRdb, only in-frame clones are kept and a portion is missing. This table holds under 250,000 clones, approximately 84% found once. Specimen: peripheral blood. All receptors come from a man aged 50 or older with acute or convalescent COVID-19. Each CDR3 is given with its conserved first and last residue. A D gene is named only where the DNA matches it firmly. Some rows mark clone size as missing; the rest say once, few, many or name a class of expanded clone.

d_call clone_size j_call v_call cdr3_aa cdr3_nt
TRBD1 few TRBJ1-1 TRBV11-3 CASSVGQGNTEAFF TGTGCCAGCAGCGTGGGACAGGGAAACACTGAAGCTTTCTTT
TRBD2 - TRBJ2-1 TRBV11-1 CASSLVGTSGFEQFF TGTGCCAGCAGCTTAGTAGGGACTAGCGGCTTCGAGCAGTTCTTC
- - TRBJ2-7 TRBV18 CASSPGWQVHLEQYF TGTGCCAGCTCCCCCGGTTGGCAGGTCCATCTCGAGCAGTACTTC
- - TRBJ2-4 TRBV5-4 CASSLARASQNIQYF TGTGCCAGCAGCTTAGCGAGGGCCTCCCAAAACATTCAGTACTTC
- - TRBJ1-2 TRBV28 CASSLWAGEGYGYTF TGTGCCAGCAGTTTATGGGCCGGCGAGGGCTATGGCTACACCTTC
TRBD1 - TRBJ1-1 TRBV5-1 CASSSSDRGNTEAFF TGCGCCAGCAGCTCATCCGACAGGGGGAACACTGAAGCTTTCTTT
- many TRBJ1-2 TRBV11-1 CASSQLQGSGYTF TGTGCCAGCAGCCAGTTGCAGGGAAGCGGCTACACCTTC
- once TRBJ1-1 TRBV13 CASSLAGGRNTEAFF TGTGCCAGCAGCTTAGCTGGGGGCCGGAACACTGAAGCTTTCTTT
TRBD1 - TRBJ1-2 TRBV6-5 CASSYRDRATYGYTF TGTGCCAGCAGTTACCGGGACAGGGCGACCTATGGCTACACCTTC
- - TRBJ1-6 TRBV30 CAWSIKGNSPLHF TGTGCCTGGAGTATCAAGGGGAATTCACCCCTCCACTTT
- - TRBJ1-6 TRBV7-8 CASSLEGAGSSYNSPLHF TGTGCCAGCAGCTTAGAGGGTGCGGGCTCCTCTTATAATTCACCCCTCCACTTT
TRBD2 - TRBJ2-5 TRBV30 CAWSVPGLAGVKTQYF TGTGCCTGGAGTGTCCCCGGACTAGCGGGAGTGAAGACCCAGTACTTC
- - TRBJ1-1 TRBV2 CASSDQMNTEAFF TGTGCCAGCTCAGATCAGATGAACACTGAAGCTTTCTTT
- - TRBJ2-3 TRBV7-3 CASSPYSGSGTDTQYF TGTGCCAGCAGCCCCTATTCTGGTTCGGGCACAGATACGCAGTATTTT
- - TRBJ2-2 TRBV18 CASSPPAVTGELFF TGTGCCAGCTCACCACCGGCCGTTACCGGGGAGCTGTTTTTT
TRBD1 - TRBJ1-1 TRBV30 CAWSIRTGLNTEAFF TGTGCCTGGAGCATCCGGACAGGGTTGAACACTGAAGCTTTCTTT
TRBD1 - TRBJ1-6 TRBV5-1 CASSSTGDEEPLHF TGCGCCAGCAGCTCGACAGGGGATGAGGAACCCCTCCACTTT
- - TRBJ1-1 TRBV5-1 CASSGRRTSEAFF TGCGCCAGCAGCGGTCGGCGGACTAGTGAAGCTTTCTTT
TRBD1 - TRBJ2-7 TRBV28 CASSLASGQGIYEQYF TGTGCCAGCAGTTTAGCCTCGGGACAGGGGATCTACGAGCAGTACTTC
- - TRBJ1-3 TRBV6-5 CASSYSTVPGNTIYF TGTGCCAGCAGTTACTCGACAGTTCCCGGAAACACCATATATTTT
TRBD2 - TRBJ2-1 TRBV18 CASSRGLAGLYNEQFF TGTGCCAGCTCACGTGGACTAGCGGGACTTTACAATGAGCAGTTCTTC
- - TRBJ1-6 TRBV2 CAVRGDTSPLHF TGTGCCGTCAGGGGCGACACTTCACCCCTCCACTTT
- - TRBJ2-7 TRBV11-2 CASSLDRGRGNEQYF TGTGCCAGCAGCTTAGATCGAGGCAGGGGCAACGAGCAGTACTTC
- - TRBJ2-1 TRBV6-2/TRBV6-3 CASSGLNNEQFF TGTGCCAGCAGTGGACTAAACAATGAGCAGTTCTTC
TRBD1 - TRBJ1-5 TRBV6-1 CASSDEAGGRNQPQHF TGTGCCAGCAGTGACGAGGCAGGGGGCCGCAATCAGCCCCAGCATTTT
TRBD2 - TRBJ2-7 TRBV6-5 CASSLAGGSREQYF TGTGCCAGCAGCCTAGCGGGAGGGTCGAGAGAGCAGTACTTC